Below are 15 T cell receptor beta chains sequenced from a single sample in a study of T cells in Graves' hyperthyroidism and ophthalmopathy. It was RNA transcripts that yielded the amplified TCR beta CDR3 regions. HTBI primers were the set used in a first-round RT-PCR of the TCR CDR3. TCRdb independently ran MiXCR on the multiplex PCR reads; one entry per CDR3 protein. The sample gives a few hundred thousand distinct CDR3 sequences, around 46% of which show up once; 19% is in the top ten. Specimen: peripheral blood or thyroid tissue (not recorded which). Receptor source: an adult woman with Graves' disease, either hyperthyroidism or ophthalmopathy (not recorded which).

This clonotype showed up many times. CDR3 region: CASRKERGPYEQYF. For the CDR3, the DNA is TGTGCCAGCAGAAAGGAGCGGGGGCCCTACGAGCAGTACTTC. V and J are TRBV2 and TRBJ2-7; 8 bases are shared with TRBD2. The CDR3 is made up of 14 amino acids. CDR1 is SNHLY and CDR2 is FYNNEI in the germline V gene. V shed 6 bases and J 2 bases; nucleotides not matched to a gene: 6.

The chain carries TRBV7-9 and TRBJ1-1; 10 bases line up with TRBD1. With V trimmed by 5 bases and J by 5 bases, 8 bases remained unmatched. CDR1 and CDR2 from the germline V gene are SEHNR and FQNEAQ (reference sequence). The CDR3 has 15 amino acids. The CDR3 protein is CASSDHGTGETEAFF. The DNA of the CDR3 is TGTGCCAGCAGCGACCACGGGACAGGGGAAACTGAAGCTTTCTTT.

The chain links TRBV14 to TRBJ2-7, with D uncertain. The CDR3 contains 13 residues. CDR1 and CDR2 (germline): SGHDN, FVKESK. The V end lost 4 bases, the J end lost 5 bases, and 12 bases lay between the germline ends. The CDR3 DNA is TGTGCCAGCAGCCTGTACAGCTGGAACGAGCAGTACTTC. Amino acid sequence: CASSLYSWNEQYF.

This clonotype has at least ten counts. This sequence joins TRBV5-6 and TRBJ2-5; D remains unclear. From germline, CDR1 is SGHDT and CDR2 YYEEEE. Trimming pared 5 bases from V and 5 bases from J, leaving 13 bases between. CDR3 length: 13 residues. The CDR3 sequence is CASRPEPYETQYF. The DNA of the CDR3 is TGTGCCAGCAGGCCTGAACCCTATGAGACCCAGTACTTC. The variable domain in full, with the rest retrieved from reference TRBV5-6 and TRBJ2-5, is DAGVTQSPTHLIKTRGQQVTLRCSPKSGHDTVSWYQQALGQGPQFIFQYYEEEERQRGNFPDRFSGHQFPNYSSELNVNALLLGDSALYLCASRPEPYETQYFGPGTRLLVL.

V is TRBV15 and J is TRBJ1-5; 8 bases agree with TRBD1. Germline V gene data show CDR1 as LNHNV and CDR2 as YYDKDF (reference sequence). V was pared by 5 bases and J by 5 bases, with 8 bases of the junction left unmatched. The CDR3 contains 15 residues. This CDR3 is CATSPRTGQHQPQHF. The CDR3 DNA reads TGTGCCACCAGCCCCCGGACAGGGCAACATCAGCCCCAGCATTTT.

Comments on this clonotype: This may be a read error, as it is one base from a much larger clone. The chain is built from TRBV3-1 and TRBJ2-7; no reliable D call. This CDR3 is 13 amino acids long. Germline values: CDR1 LGHDT, CDR2 YNNKEL (reference sequence). The CDR3 loop reads CAISQDGPGEQYF. As DNA, the CDR3 is TGTGCCATCAGCCAAGATGGCCCAGGCGAGCAGTACTTC.

The chain combines TRBV24-1 with TRBJ1-6; TRBD1 agrees at 7 bases. The CDR3 is 15 residues long. Looked up from germline, CDR1 is KGHDR and CDR2 is SFDVKD. Trimming at V came to 5 bases and at J to 8 bases, leaving 8 bases not matched to a gene. CDR3 DNA: TGTGCCACCAGTGCTCATCCGGGACAGTATTCACCCCTCCACTTT. Translating gives CATSAHPGQYSPLHF.

This clonotype was observed at least ten times. The gene calls are TRBV5-1 and TRBJ2-5, with 9 bases fitting TRBD2. The V and J ends lost 0 bases and 2 bases, in that order; junction bases with no gene match: 5. Germline lookup yields CDR1 SGHRS and CDR2 YFSETQ. The CDR3 sequence is 16 residues long. CDR3 coding DNA: TGCGCCAGCAGCTTGGATGCTAGCGGGGCACAAGAGACCCAGTACTTC. Translation gives CASSLDASGAQETQYF.

The J gene is TRBJ2-7, the V gene TRBV10-3; no clear D. The CDR3 length is 11 residues. V was cut by 11 bases and J by 2 bases, with 10 bases left in between. Germline V gene sequence: CDR1 ENHRY, CDR2 SYGVKD. The CDR3 nucleotides read TGTGCCGCCAGACAAACCTACGAGCAGTACTTC. Translating gives CAARQTYEQYF.

V gene TRBV7-2 combines with J gene TRBJ1-2; D is perhaps TRBD1 (5 bases). V lost 5 bases, J lost 8 bases, and 12 bases lay in between. Germline V gene data show CDR1 as SGHTA and CDR2 as FQGNSA. The CDR3 sequence is 12 residues long. The CDR3: CASSRGAEGYTF. In DNA form, the CDR3 reads TGTGCCAGCAGCCGGGGCGCGGAGGGCTACACCTTC.

This chain joins TRBV7-3 and TRBJ2-5; 16 nucleotides line up with TRBD2. The V gene's germline CDR1 is SGHTA and CDR2 FQGTGA. CDR3 length equals 15 residues. V dropped 6 bases and J dropped 9; count of bases not matched to a gene: 7. The CDR3 loop is CASRRGTSGRVAQYF. The DNA for the CDR3 is TGTGCCAGCAGACGCGGGACTAGCGGGAGGGTAGCCCAGTACTTC.

The V gene is TRBV6-1, the J gene TRBJ2-5; D might be TRBD1 (6 bases). CDR3 length: 15 residues. The V and J ends lost 5 bases and 5 bases respectively, with 18 bases between them. Germline values: CDR1 MNHNS, CDR2 SASEGT. This CDR3 reads CASSLDGGWGETQYF. CDR3 sequence (DNA): TGTGCCAGCAGTCTAGATGGGGGCTGGGGGGAGACCCAGTACTTC.

There are many counts of this clonotype. The chain is built from TRBV20-1 and TRBJ1-2; D may be TRBD1 (5 bases). Germline V gives CDR1 DFQATT, CDR2 SNEGSKA (reference sequence). CDR3 length: 15 amino acids. V lost 3 bases and J lost 5, with 19 bases in between. CDR3 coding DNA: TGCAGTGCTAGCCTCCGGAGCAACAGGATGTATGGCTACACCTTC. As protein: CSASLRSNRMYGYTF.

At least ten counts were recorded for this clonotype. The J gene is TRBJ1-5, the V gene TRBV6-6; 7 bases map to TRBD1. V gave up 10 bases and J gave up 7 bases; unmatched junction bases: 19. The CDR3 covers 16 residues. CDR1 and CDR2 (germline): MNHNY, SVGAGI (reference sequence). The CDR3 DNA follows: TGTGCCACCGGACCTATAGAGGGGACAGTGGGACAGCCCCAGCATTTT. Its translation: CATGPIEGTVGQPQHF.

The sample holds many counts of this clonotype. This chain links TRBV7-2 with TRBJ2-6; unclear D gene. V lost 3 bases and J lost 9, with 12 bases in between. In germline, CDR1 is SGHTA, CDR2 FQGNSA. The CDR3 has 14 residues. DNA for the CDR3: TGTGCCAGCAGCTTGGGTTTAGGATTCAACGTCCTGACTTTC. Protein: CASSLGLGFNVLTF.